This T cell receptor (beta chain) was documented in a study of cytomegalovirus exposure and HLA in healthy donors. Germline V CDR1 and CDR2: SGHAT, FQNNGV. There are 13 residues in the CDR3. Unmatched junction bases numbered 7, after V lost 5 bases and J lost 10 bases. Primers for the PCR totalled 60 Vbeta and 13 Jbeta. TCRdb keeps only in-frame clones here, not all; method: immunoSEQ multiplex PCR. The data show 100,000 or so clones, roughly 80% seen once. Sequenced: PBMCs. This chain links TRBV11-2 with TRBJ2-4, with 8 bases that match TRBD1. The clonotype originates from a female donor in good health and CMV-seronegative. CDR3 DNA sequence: TGTGCCAGCAGCGGGGGACAGGACGGAATTCAGTACTTC. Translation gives CASSGGQDGIQYF.